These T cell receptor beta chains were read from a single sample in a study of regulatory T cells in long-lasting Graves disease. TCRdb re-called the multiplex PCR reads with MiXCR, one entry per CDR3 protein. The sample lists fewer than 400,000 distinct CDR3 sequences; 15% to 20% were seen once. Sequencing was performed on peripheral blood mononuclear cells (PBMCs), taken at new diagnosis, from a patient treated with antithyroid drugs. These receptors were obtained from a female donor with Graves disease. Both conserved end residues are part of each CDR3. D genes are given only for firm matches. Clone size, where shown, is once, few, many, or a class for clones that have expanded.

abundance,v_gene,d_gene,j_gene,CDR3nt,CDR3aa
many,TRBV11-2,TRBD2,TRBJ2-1,TGTGCCAGCAGCTTCCAGCGGGATCCTGGTGTTGAGCAGTTCTTC,CASSFQRDPGVEQFF
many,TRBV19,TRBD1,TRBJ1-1,TGTGCCAGTAAGACAGGGAAGGGCACTGAAGCTTTCTTT,CASKTGKGTEAFF
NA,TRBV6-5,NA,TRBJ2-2,TGTGCCAGCAGTTACGGTATGGGGGGACTCAACACCGGGGAGCTGTTTTTT,CASSYGMGGLNTGELFF
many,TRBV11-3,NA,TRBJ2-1,TGTGCCAGCAGCTTGGGCAGCAACAATGAGCAGTTCTTC,CASSLGSNNEQFF
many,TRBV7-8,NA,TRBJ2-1,TGTGCCAGCAGCGTCCCCCCAGGGTTAGGCAATGAGCAGTTCTTC,CASSVPPGLGNEQFF
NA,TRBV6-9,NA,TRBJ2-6,TGTGCCAGCAGTTACCTGTCTTGGACGGCTGGGGCCAACGTCCTGACTTTC,CASSYLSWTAGANVLTF
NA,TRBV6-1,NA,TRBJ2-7,TGTGCCACCTCGGCCCAAGGAACCCGCGAGCAGTACTTC,CATSAQGTREQYF
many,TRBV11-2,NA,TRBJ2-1,TGTGCCAGCAGCTTAGGGCTAGCGCTGGATGAGCAGTTCTTC,CASSLGLALDEQFF
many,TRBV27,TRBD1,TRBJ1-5,TGTGCCAGCAGTTTAGGGACAGGACTTCAGCCCCAGCATTTT,CASSLGTGLQPQHF
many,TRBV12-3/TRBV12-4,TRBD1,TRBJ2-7,TGTGCCAGCAGTTTGGGACAGGGTACCTACGAGCAGTACTTC,CASSLGQGTYEQYF
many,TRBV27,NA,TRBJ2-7,NA,CASSSSVAFLSGRGSYEQYF
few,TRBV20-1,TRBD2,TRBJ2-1,TGCAGTGCTAGCCCCTCGACGCTAGCGGTAAACAATGAGCAGTTCTTC,CSASPSTLAVNNEQFF
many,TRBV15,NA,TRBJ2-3,TGTGCCACCAGCCACAGGAGCACAGATACGCAGTATTTT,CATSHRSTDTQYF
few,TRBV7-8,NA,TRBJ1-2,TGTGCCAGCAGCTCTCCCTATGAAGGACAGCTAGCCTATGGCTACACCTTC,CASSSPYEGQLAYGYTF
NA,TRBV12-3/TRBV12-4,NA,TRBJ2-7,TGTGCCAGCAGTTTCCAGGCCTACGAGCAGTACTTC,CASSFQAYEQYF
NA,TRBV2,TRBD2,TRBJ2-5,TGTGCCAGCAGCAGGAGCGGGGGTAGACAAGAGACCCAGTACTTC,CASSRSGGRQETQYF
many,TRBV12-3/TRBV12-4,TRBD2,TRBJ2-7,TGTGCCAGCAGAGGACTAGCGTACGAGCAGTACTTC,CASRGLAYEQYF
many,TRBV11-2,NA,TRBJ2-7,TGTGCCAGCAGCTTAGGCCTCCAAGTGCCCGAGCAGTACTTC,CASSLGLQVPEQYF
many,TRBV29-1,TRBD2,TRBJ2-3,TGCAGCGTTCGAGCGGGGAACACAGATACGCAGTATTTT,CSVRAGNTDTQYF
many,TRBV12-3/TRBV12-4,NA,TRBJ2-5,TGTGCCAGCCATAGGGGGGTTTCGGAGACCCAGTACTTC,CASHRGVSETQYF
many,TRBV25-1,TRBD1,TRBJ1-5,TGTGCCAGCAGTGGCCCAGGACAGGGGAGCAATCAGCCCCAGCATTTT,CASSGPGQGSNQPQHF
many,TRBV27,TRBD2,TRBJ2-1,TGTGCCAGCAGTTTTCTTCCCCTAGCGGGGGCCGGGGATGAGCAGTTCTTC,CASSFLPLAGAGDEQFF
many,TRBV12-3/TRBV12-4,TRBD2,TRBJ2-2,TGTGCCAGCAGCCCGGGACTAGCGGGAGTGAACACCGGGGAGCTGTTTTTT,CASSPGLAGVNTGELFF
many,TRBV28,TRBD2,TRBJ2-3,TGTGCCAGCAGTTGGGAATGGCGGGAGGAGGAATCAGATACGCAGTATTTT,CASSWEWREEESDTQYF
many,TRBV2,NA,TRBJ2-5,TGTGCCAGCAGCGAGAGACAGCAAGAGACCCAGTACTTC,CASSERQQETQYF
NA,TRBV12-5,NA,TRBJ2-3,TGTGCTAGTGGTTGGAGGACGGGCTACACAGATACGCAGTATTTT,CASGWRTGYTDTQYF
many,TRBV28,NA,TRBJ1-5,TGTGCCAGCAGTTATGAGCGCAATCAGCCCCAGCATTTT,CASSYERNQPQHF
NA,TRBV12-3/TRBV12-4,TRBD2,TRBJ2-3,TGTGCCAGCGGACGAGCGGGGGGGCTTGGAGATACGCAGTATTTT,CASGRAGGLGDTQYF
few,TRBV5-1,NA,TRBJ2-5,TGCGCCAGCAGCCCAACTAGTCACCAAGAGACCCAGTACTTC,CASSPTSHQETQYF